One and the same sample provided the 17 T cell receptor beta chains below, sequenced in a study of monozygotic twins with inflammatory bowel disease. TCRdb re-called the 5' RACE reads; every CDR3 protein appears as one record, without DNA. This listing includes 400,000 to 500,000 distinct CDR3 sequences. The sequenced material came from blood. All receptors come from a human donor with ulcerative colitis or Crohn's disease, or a healthy co-twin of an affected twin (not recorded which).

V is TRBV3-1 and J is TRBJ2-2. CDR3 size: 16 residues. Germline V CDR1 and CDR2: LGHDT, YNNKEL (reference sequence). The CDR3 spells CASSQVWGQNTGELFF.

This chain connects TRBV6-5 to TRBJ2-7; TCRdb returns TRBD1, unconfirmable since there is no DNA. This CDR3 region has 14 residues. Germline V CDR1 and CDR2: MNHEY, SVGAGI. CDR3 region: CASSWTGEDYEQYF.

The V call is TRBV20-1, the J call TRBJ2-1; as DNA is missing, the TRBD2 call by TCRdb cannot be tested. CDR1 is DFQATT and CDR2 is SNEGSKA in the germline V gene (reference sequence). The CDR3 runs to 18 residues. The CDR3 loop is CSARDLSPTSGSYNEQFF.

The chain links TRBV5-1 to TRBJ2-6. This CDR3 contains 17 residues. CDR1 is SGHRS and CDR2 is YFSETQ in the germline V gene. The CDR3 sequence: CASSLEGPSSGANVLTF.

CDR3 sequence reads: CSATRDNGMNTEAFF. The chain is built from TRBV20-1 and TRBJ1-1; TCRdb's assignment of TRBD1 cannot be checked, as there is no DNA. This CDR3 region has 15 residues. Germline lookup yields CDR1 DFQATT and CDR2 SNEGSKA (reference sequence).

The chain recombines TRBV7-6 with TRBJ2-3. CDR3 length equals 13 residues. Germline-derived CDR1 and CDR2 are SGHVS and FNYEAQ. The CDR3: CASSFEEIDTQYF.

This chain links TRBV5-1 with TRBJ2-7; TCRdb's D gene call, TRBD1, goes unchecked for lack of DNA. The germline gives CDR1 SGHRS, CDR2 YFSETQ. This CDR3 comprises 14 residues. The CDR3 region is CASSLDSETYEQYF.

The chain combines TRBV5-1 with TRBJ2-7; the TCRdb call, TRBD1, lacks DNA for checking. The germline CDR1 and CDR2 sequences are SGHRS and YFSETQ. This CDR3 comprises 20 residues. The CDR3 loop reads CASSLVLTEASRDRAHEQYF.

The chain uses TRBV7-2 and TRBJ2-2; absent DNA, TCRdb's TRBD1 call cannot be checked. This CDR3 is built from 16 residues. Per germline, CDR1 SGHTA and CDR2 FQGNSA. CDR3 protein: CAETTGTPANTGELFF.

The V gene is TRBV15, the J gene TRBJ1-5; checking the TCRdb D call of TRBD1 is not possible without DNA. The V gene's germline CDR1 is LNHNV and CDR2 YYDKDF (reference sequence). This CDR3 has 15 amino acids. This CDR3 is CATSIGTGRNQPQHF.

This clonotype shows up as medium-sized by frequency. The chain joins TRBV7-9 to TRBJ2-1; TCRdb names TRBD2, which stays unverified in the absence of DNA. Germline assignment: CDR1 SEHNR and CDR2 FQNEAQ (reference sequence). The CDR3 runs to 16 residues. CDR3 residues: CASSRGLAGGIGEQFF. The whole variable domain, remainder taken from reference TRBV7-9 and TRBJ2-1, is DTGVSQNPRHKITKRGQNVTFRCDPISEHNRLYWYRQTLGQGPEFLTYFQNEAQLEKSRLLSDRFSAERPKGSFSTLEIQRTEQGDSAMYLCASSRGLAGGIGEQFFGPGTRLTVL.

The V call is TRBV2, the J call TRBJ2-2; TCRdb outputs TRBD2, but without DNA this stays unchecked. The CDR3 has 18 residues. Germline CDR1 is SNHLY and CDR2 is FYNNEI. The CDR3 loop reads CASSLSGPGLAGPGELFF.

The chain uses TRBV29-1 and TRBJ2-7. Germline CDR1 reads SQVTM; CDR2 reads ANQGSEA. The CDR3 extends over 13 amino acids. This CDR3 is CSVAGQHSYEQYF.

Here the CDR3 reads CASLREGTSGNPGDEQFF. The rearrangement links TRBV27 to TRBJ2-1; without DNA, the TCRdb call of TRBD2 cannot be checked. This CDR3 spans 18 amino acids. From germline, CDR1 is MNHEY and CDR2 SMNVEV (reference sequence).

V gene TRBV6-2 or TRBV6-3 combines with J gene TRBJ1-2; TCRdb gives TRBD1 as the D gene, but with no DNA this cannot be confirmed. The CDR3 is 17 residues long. Germline V gene data show CDR1 as MNHEY and CDR2 as SVGEGT. The CDR3 spells CASSYPDSRGISYGYTF.

The V gene is TRBV29-1, the J gene TRBJ2-1; TCRdb reports TRBD2, a call that lacks DNA to check it against. The CDR3 consists of 15 residues. Germline CDR1 reads SQVTM; CDR2 reads ANQGSEA. CDR3 sequence reads: CSVLRLAGGGNEQFF.

The CDR3 here is CASSRGDRPGYTF. The gene calls are TRBV7-9 and TRBJ1-2; the D gene TCRdb calls, TRBD1, cannot be checked with no DNA. This CDR3 spans 13 amino acids. Germline V lookup: CDR1 SEHNR, CDR2 FQNEAQ (reference sequence).